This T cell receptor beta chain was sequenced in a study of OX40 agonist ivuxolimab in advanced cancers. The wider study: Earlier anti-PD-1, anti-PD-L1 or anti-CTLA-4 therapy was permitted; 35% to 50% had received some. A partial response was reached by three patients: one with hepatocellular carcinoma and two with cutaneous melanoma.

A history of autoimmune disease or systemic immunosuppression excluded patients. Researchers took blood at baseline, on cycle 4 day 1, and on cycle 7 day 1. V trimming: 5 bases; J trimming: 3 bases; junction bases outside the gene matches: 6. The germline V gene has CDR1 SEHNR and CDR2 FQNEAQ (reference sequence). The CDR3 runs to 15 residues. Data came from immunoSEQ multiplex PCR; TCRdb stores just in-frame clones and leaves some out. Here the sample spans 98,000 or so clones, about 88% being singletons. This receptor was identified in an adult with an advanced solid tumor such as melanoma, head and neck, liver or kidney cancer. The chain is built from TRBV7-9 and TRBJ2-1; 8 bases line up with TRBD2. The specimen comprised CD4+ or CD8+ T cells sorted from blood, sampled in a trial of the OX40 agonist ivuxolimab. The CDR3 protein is CASSTGTSIYNEQFF. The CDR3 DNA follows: TGTGCCAGCAGCACCGGGACTAGTATCTACAATGAGCAGTTCTTC. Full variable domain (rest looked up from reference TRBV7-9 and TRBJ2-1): DTGVSQNPRHKITKRGQNVTFRCDPISEHNRLYWYRQTLGQGPEFLTYFQNEAQLEKSRLLSDRFSAERPKGSFSTLEIQRTEQGDSAMYLCASSTGTSIYNEQFFGPGTRLTVL.